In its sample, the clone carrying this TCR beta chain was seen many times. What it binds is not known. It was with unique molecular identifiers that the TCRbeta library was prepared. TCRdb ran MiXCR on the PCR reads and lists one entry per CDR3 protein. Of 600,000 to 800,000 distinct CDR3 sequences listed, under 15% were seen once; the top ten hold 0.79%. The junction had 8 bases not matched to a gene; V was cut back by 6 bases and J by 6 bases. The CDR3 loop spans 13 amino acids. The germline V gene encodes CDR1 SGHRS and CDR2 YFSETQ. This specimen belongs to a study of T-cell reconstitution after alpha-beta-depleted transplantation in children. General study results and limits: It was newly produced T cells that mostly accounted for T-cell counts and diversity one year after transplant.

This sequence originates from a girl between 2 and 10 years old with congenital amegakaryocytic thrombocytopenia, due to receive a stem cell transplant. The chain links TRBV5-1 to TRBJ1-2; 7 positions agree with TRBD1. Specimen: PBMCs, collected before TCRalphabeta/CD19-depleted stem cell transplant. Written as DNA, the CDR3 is TGCGCCAGCACGGAGGGGGCGGTGGATGGCTACACCTTC. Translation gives CASTEGAVDGYTF.